A single T cell receptor (beta chain) is shown here with its context. A read error is possible here, since a much larger clone lies one base away. The record originates from a study of CDR3 diversity in severe acne. V lost 3 bases and J lost 5; bases outside the gene matches: 11. Germline V gives CDR1 SGHVS, CDR2 FNYEAQ. This CDR3 region has 16 residues. MiXCR, applied by TCRdb to the PCR reads, yields one record per CDR3 protein. The data contain 79,000 or so distinct CDR3 sequences, approximately 49% of them singletons. The clonotype comes from a male donor with severe acne vulgaris. Sequenced: blood. The V call is TRBV7-6, the J call TRBJ1-1; the match to TRBD1 covers 8 bases. This chain's CDR3 is CASSFRQGRDETEAFF. DNA of the CDR3: TGTGCCAGCAGCTTCAGACAGGGGAGGGATGAAACTGAAGCTTTCTTT.